This T cell receptor (beta chain) was sequenced during a study of breast tumors, draining lymph nodes, adjacent tissues (dated by TCRdb to the mid-2010s). In the study overall: Breast cancer patients provided tumor, adjacent nontumor tissue and axillary lymph nodes, and the study compared the TCR beta repertoires across these three sources. In human breast cancer, the study set out to evaluate how tumor, surrounding tissue and draining lymph node repertoires relate to one another and whether T cells may move between these sites.

Of note for this clonotype: Its antigen has not been determined. There are no base qualities to consult, and no much larger clone falls within one base.

Data came from an Illumina HiSeq 2000. TCR beta chain libraries were generated by multiplex PCR amplification. The amplified TCR beta chain products were analyzed by high-throughput sequencing. TCRdb redid the processing of the public reads, applying fastp at Q25 and MiXCR, and retained in-frame beta chains. Each entry merges the rows of one CDR3 protein and shows their most common DNA and genes. Across this sample there are roughly 110,000 distinct CDR3 sequences, with approximately 28% seen only once. The ten largest account for under 6% of the sample. Lymph node samples were obtained from the axillary draining lymph nodes of breast cancer patients. Points the paper makes about the study in general: The data were considered consistent with most tumor T cells being derived from the lymph node and subsequently expanding within tumor tissue. Tumors showed preferential V and J gene usage, and their T-cell repertoire diversity fell below that of lymph nodes yet above that of nontumor tissue. The conclusion that tumor T cells originate in lymph nodes was presented as consistent with a hypothesis rather than as directly demonstrated. The similarity between tumor and nontumor tissue repertoires was significantly greater in luminal-like breast cancer than in basal-like breast cancer.

The CDR3 covers 15 residues, taking in both the cysteine and the phenylalanine. The DNA shown is the 45-base CDR3, in frame from base 1. According to the germline V gene (reference sequence), CDR1 reads SEHNR and CDR2 reads FQNEAQ. Trimming at the junction amounts to 8 bases on V and 6 bases on J, and the germline ends lie 20 bases apart. Sequencing input: axillary lymph node tissue. This TCR was sampled from a female donor with breast cancer. Some clones in this sample may be carry-over from other donors' samples. The V and J segments used are TRBV7-9 and TRBJ2-1; TRBD2 is a weak D gene call, 7 bases matching. The nucleotide sequence is TGTGCCAGCCCCACGGGGGCGGGGGTGTCCAATGAGCAGTTCTTC. The resulting protein is CASPTGAGVSNEQFF.